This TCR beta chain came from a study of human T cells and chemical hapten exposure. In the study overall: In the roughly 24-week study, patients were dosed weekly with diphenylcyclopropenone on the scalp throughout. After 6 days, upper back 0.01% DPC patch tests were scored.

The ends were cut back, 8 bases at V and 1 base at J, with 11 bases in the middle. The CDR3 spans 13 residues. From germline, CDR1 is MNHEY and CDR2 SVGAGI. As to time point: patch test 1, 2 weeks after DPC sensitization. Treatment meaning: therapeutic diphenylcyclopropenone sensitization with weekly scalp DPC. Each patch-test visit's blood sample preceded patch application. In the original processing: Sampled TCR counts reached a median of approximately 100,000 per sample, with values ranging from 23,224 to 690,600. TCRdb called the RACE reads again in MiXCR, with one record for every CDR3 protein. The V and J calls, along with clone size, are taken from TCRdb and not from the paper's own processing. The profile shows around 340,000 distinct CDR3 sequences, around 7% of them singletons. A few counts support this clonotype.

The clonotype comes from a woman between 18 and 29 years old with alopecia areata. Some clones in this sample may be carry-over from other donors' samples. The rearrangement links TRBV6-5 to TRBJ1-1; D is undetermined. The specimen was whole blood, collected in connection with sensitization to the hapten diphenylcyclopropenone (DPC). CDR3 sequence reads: CASWLGRNTEAFF. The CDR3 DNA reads TGTGCCAGCTGGCTAGGGAGGAACACTGAAGCTTTCTTT.